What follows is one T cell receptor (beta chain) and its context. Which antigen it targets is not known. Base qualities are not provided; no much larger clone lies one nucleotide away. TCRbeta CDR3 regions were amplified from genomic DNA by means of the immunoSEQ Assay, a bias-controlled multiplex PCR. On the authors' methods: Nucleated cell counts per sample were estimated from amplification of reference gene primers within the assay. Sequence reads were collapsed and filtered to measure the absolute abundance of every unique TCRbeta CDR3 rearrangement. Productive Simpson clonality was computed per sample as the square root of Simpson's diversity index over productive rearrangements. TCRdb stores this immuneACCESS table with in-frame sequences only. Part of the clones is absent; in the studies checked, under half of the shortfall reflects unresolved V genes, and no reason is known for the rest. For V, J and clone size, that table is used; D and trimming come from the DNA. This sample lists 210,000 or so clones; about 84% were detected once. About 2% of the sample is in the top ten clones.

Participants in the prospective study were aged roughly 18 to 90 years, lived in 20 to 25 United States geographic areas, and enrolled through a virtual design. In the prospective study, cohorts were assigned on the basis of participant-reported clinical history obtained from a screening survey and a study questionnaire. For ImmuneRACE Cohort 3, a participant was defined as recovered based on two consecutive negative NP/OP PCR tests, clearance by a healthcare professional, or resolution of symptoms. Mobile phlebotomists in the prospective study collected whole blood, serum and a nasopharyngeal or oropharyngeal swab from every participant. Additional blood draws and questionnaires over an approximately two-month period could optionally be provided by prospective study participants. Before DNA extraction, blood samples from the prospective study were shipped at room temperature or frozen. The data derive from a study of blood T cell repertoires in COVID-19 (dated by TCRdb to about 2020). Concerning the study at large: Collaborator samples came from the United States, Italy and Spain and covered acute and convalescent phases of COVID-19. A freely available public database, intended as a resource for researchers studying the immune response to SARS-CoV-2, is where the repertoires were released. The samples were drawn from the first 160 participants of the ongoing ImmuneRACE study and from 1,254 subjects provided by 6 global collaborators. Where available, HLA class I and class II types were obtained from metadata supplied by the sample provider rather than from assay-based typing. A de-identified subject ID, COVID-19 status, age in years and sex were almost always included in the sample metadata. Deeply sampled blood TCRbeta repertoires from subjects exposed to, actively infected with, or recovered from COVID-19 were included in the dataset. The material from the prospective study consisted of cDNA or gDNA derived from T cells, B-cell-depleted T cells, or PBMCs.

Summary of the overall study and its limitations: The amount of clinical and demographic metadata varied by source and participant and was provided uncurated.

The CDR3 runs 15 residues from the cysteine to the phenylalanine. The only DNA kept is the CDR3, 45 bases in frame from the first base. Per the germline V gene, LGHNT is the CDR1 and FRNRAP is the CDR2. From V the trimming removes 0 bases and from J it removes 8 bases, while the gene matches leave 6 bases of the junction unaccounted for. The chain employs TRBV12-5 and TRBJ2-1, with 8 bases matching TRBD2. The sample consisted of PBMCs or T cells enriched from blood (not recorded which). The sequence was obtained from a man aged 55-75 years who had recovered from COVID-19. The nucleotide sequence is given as TGTGCTAGTGGTTTGGTAATCGGGGGGGCCGATGAGCAGTTCTTC. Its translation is CASGLVIGGADEQFF.